A selection of T cell receptor beta chains follows, all from one sample in a study of T cells in localized non-small cell lung cancer. Sequencing was performed with immunoSEQ multiplex PCR; in TCRdb, only in-frame clones are kept and a portion is missing. The sample holds 21,000 or so clones, about 83% seen once. The specimen comprised PBMCs, sampled before any cancer treatment. These receptors were obtained from a woman aged 35 to 75 with stage II squamous cell lung carcinoma. Each CDR3 is given with its conserved first and last residue. Fields, in order: J gene, clone size, V gene, D gene, CDR3 DNA, CDR3 protein. The D gene is left open where the match is weak. Expanded clones are given a class, and other clones once, few, many or no size at all.

TRBJ2-5 | . | TRBV27 | . | TGTGCCAGCAGTTTAGGAAGGGACCCTGAAGAGACCCAGTACTTC | CASSLGRDPEETQYF
TRBJ2-3 | . | TRBV7-2 | . | TGTGCCAGCAGCCTCGTCGGGGATACGCAGTATTTT | CASSLVGDTQYF
TRBJ1-2 | . | TRBV19 | . | TGTGCCAGTAGAGGCGGGGGCTACTATGGCTACACCTTC | CASRGGGYYGYTF
TRBJ2-7 | . | TRBV25-1 | . | TGTGCCAGCAGTCCCCCGGCGGGGCAGGCAACCTACGAGCAGTACTTC | CASSPPAGQATYEQYF
TRBJ2-2 | . | TRBV5-8 | TRBD1 | TGTGCCAGCAGTCAGTGGACAGGGAACACCGGGGAGCTGTTTTTT | CASSQWTGNTGELFF
TRBJ2-2 | few | TRBV6-1 | TRBD2 | TGTGCCGGGGCCGGGAGGTGGGTCGGGGAGCTGTTTTTT | CAGAGRWVGELFF
TRBJ2-1 | . | TRBV10-3 | . | TGTGCCATCAAAACGATGGGGAATGAGCAGTTCTTC | CAIKTMGNEQFF
TRBJ1-1 | once | TRBV6-5 | . | TGTGCCAGCACGCGGGGGGCCGTGTCCACTGAAGCTTTCTTT | CASTRGAVSTEAFF
TRBJ2-7 | . | TRBV28 | TRBD1 | TGTGCCAGCAGTTTACCACCCGGGACAGGGGAGTCCCACGAGCAGTACTTC | CASSLPPGTGESHEQYF
TRBJ1-1 | . | TRBV7-9 | . | TGTGCCAGCAGCCAGGGTCCGGGGCGGGACACTGAAGCTTTCTTT | CASSQGPGRDTEAFF
TRBJ2-1 | . | TRBV4-3 | . | TGCGCCAGCAGCCAGATATTCGGAGGGACAGAGCAGTTCTTC | CASSQIFGGTEQFF
TRBJ2-2 | . | TRBV6-5 | TRBD2 | TGTGCCAGCACTAGACTAGCGGGAGGGACCGGGGAGCTGTTTTTT | CASTRLAGGTGELFF
TRBJ1-5 | . | TRBV2 | TRBD1 | TGTGCCAGCAGCAACAGGGGGCCGGGGAGCAATCAGCCCCAGCATTTT | CASSNRGPGSNQPQHF
TRBJ1-1 | large | TRBV27 | TRBD1 | TGTGCCAGCAGTCGGGACAGGGCCTCTGAAGCTTTCTTT | CASSRDRASEAFF
TRBJ2-3 | . | TRBV12-5 | . | TGTGCTAGTGGCCCCGCTAGCGTCCCTGGGACAGATACGCAGTATTTT | CASGPASVPGTDTQYF
TRBJ1-1 | . | TRBV7-2 | TRBD1 | TGTGCCAGCAGCCTTCGGACAGGGAGCACTGAAGCTTTCTTT | CASSLRTGSTEAFF
TRBJ2-3 | . | TRBV7-9 | TRBD1 | TGTGCCAGCAGCTTGGGACAGCCAAGCACAGATACGCAGTATTTT | CASSLGQPSTDTQYF
TRBJ2-1 | . | TRBV7-2 | TRBD2 | TGTGCCAGCAGCTCGCTGGGACTAGCTCTCAATGAGCAGTTCTTC | CASSSLGLALNEQFF
TRBJ1-6 | . | TRBV7-9 | TRBD1 | TGTGCCAGCAGCTTGGGGACAGTTGTTGGACCCCTCCACTTT | CASSLGTVVGPLHF
TRBJ2-2 | . | TRBV6-4 | . | TGTGCCAGCAGCCAGGGACCGCTCACCGGGGAGCTGTTTTTT | CASSQGPLTGELFF
TRBJ2-7 | . | TRBV5-1 | . | TGCGCCAGCAGCTTCGACCGAGCCTACGAGCAGTACTTC | CASSFDRAYEQYF
TRBJ2-1 | . | TRBV7-2 | TRBD2 | TGTGCCAGCAGCTTACAGCGGGAGTCGTATGAGCAGTTCTTC | CASSLQRESYEQFF
TRBJ2-5 | medium-sized | TRBV9 | TRBD2 | TGTGCCAGCGCGGGAGCGGGAGGACGAGGGACCCAGTACTTC | CASAGAGGRGTQYF
TRBJ2-3 | . | TRBV11-2 | . | TGTGCCAGCAGCTGGCCGGGACTTGACACAGATACGCAGTATTTT | CASSWPGLDTDTQYF
TRBJ2-3 | once | TRBV5-1 | . | TGCGCCAGCAGCTTGCAGCGGAGTAGCACAGATACGCAGTATTTT | CASSLQRSSTDTQYF
TRBJ1-2 | . | TRBV2 | TRBD1 | TGTGCCAGCGGACAGGGAGCTAACTATGGCTACACCTTC | CASGQGANYGYTF
TRBJ2-2 | . | TRBV9 | TRBD2 | TGTGCCAGCAGCCGATGGGGGACTAGGCCCGGGGAGCTGTTTTTT | CASSRWGTRPGELFF
TRBJ1-1 | once | TRBV6-5 | . | TGTGCCAGCAGTTCCTTTGGTGGGGGCGGCACTGAAGCTTTCTTT | CASSSFGGGGTEAFF
TRBJ1-2 | . | TRBV6-5 | . | TGTGCCAGCAGTAAGGACAGCGCGGGACGCCTTGGCTACACCTTC | CASSKDSAGRLGYTF
TRBJ2-1 | . | TRBV7-2 | TRBD2 | TGTGCCAGCAGCTTAGTAGGTGGGGGACTAGCTTCCTACAATGAGCAGTTCTTC | CASSLVGGGLASYNEQFF
TRBJ1-5 | . | TRBV28 | TRBD1 | TGTGCCAGCAGTATCGGGACAGCGAACAATCAGCCCCAGCATTTT | CASSIGTANNQPQHF
TRBJ1-1 | . | TRBV5-6 | . | TGTGCCAGCAGCCTTGGGGGTTTGGGCACTGAAGCTTTCTTT | CASSLGGLGTEAFF
TRBJ2-7 | . | TRBV4-1 | . | TGCGCCAGCAGCCCCTCGGACACCTCCTACGAGCAGTACTTC | CASSPSDTSYEQYF
TRBJ2-7 | . | TRBV4-1 | TRBD2 | TGCGCCAGCAGCCAAGAAAGTAGCGGGAGGTTCTACGAGCAGTACTTC | CASSQESSGRFYEQYF
TRBJ1-1 | once | TRBV28 | TRBD1 | TGTGCCAGCAGTCCCTCAGGGGGGCGGATGAACACTGAAGCTTTCTTT | CASSPSGGRMNTEAFF
TRBJ2-2 | . | TRBV10-1 | . | TGCGCCAGCAGTCAAAACACCGGGGAGCTGTTTTTT | CASSQNTGELFF
TRBJ2-2 | . | TRBV7-2 | TRBD2 | TGTGCCAGCAGCCGTGATACTAGCGGAGCCGGGGAGCTGTTTTTT | CASSRDTSGAGELFF
TRBJ2-6 | . | TRBV29-1 | TRBD1 | TGCAGCGCGGCCGGGGGAGACAGACAGGGGGTGCCCTCTGGGGCCAACGTCCTGACTTTC | CSAAGGDRQGVPSGANVLTF
TRBJ1-2 | few | TRBV7-9 | . | TGTGCCAGCAGCTCCCGTCGAGGGCAGAACTATGGCTACACCTTC | CASSSRRGQNYGYTF
TRBJ2-7 | . | TRBV4-3 | TRBD2 | TGCGCCAGCCTCAGGAGGCAGGGAGGGAACGAGCAGTACTTC | CASLRRQGGNEQYF
TRBJ2-1 | . | TRBV11-2 | TRBD2 | TGTGCCAGCAGCTTAAGTCTCCGACTAGCGGGAGTTTTTGATGAGCAGTTCTTC | CASSLSLRLAGVFDEQFF
TRBJ2-1 | . | TRBV9 | TRBD2 | TGTGCCAGCAGCGGCTTAGCCGGACTAGCGTCAAGCTCCTACAATGAGCAGTTCTTC | CASSGLAGLASSSYNEQFF
TRBJ2-5 | . | TRBV6-1 | TRBD2 | TGTGCCAGCAGGTCTAGCGGGAGATCCCAAGAGACCCAGTACTTC | CASRSSGRSQETQYF
TRBJ2-4 | . | TRBV28 | TRBD2 | TGTGCCAGCAGGTACCCGGGCAGCGGGAGCGACATTCAGTACTTC | CASRYPGSGSDIQYF
TRBJ2-1 | . | TRBV29-1 | TRBD1 | TGCAGCGTCGCTGACAGGGGAGGACACAATGAGCAGTTCTTC | CSVADRGGHNEQFF
TRBJ1-2 | . | TRBV14 | TRBD1 | TGTGCCAGCAGCCTCGCGGAGGGGGCGACTGGCTACACCTTC | CASSLAEGATGYTF
TRBJ2-7 | once | TRBV4-1 | TRBD1 | TGCGCCAGCAGCCACCAGGACAGGGGGCTCGAGCAGTACTTC | CASSHQDRGLEQYF
TRBJ2-1 | . | TRBV4-1 | . | TGCGCCAGCAGCAAAGAACGGCAGGGTGAGCAGTTCTTC | CASSKERQGEQFF
TRBJ2-5 | . | TRBV9 | . | TGTGCCAGCAGCGTAATCGGGGGGCAGGGAGACGAGACCCAGTACTTC | CASSVIGGQGDETQYF
TRBJ1-1 | . | TRBV29-1 | . | TGCAGCGTTGTATCGGGGTTTGGCACTGAAGCTTTCTTT | CSVVSGFGTEAFF
TRBJ2-7 | . | TRBV27 | . | TGTGCCAGCAGTTTAGCGGGCAGGGGCCTGTGGGAGCAGTACTTC | CASSLAGRGLWEQYF